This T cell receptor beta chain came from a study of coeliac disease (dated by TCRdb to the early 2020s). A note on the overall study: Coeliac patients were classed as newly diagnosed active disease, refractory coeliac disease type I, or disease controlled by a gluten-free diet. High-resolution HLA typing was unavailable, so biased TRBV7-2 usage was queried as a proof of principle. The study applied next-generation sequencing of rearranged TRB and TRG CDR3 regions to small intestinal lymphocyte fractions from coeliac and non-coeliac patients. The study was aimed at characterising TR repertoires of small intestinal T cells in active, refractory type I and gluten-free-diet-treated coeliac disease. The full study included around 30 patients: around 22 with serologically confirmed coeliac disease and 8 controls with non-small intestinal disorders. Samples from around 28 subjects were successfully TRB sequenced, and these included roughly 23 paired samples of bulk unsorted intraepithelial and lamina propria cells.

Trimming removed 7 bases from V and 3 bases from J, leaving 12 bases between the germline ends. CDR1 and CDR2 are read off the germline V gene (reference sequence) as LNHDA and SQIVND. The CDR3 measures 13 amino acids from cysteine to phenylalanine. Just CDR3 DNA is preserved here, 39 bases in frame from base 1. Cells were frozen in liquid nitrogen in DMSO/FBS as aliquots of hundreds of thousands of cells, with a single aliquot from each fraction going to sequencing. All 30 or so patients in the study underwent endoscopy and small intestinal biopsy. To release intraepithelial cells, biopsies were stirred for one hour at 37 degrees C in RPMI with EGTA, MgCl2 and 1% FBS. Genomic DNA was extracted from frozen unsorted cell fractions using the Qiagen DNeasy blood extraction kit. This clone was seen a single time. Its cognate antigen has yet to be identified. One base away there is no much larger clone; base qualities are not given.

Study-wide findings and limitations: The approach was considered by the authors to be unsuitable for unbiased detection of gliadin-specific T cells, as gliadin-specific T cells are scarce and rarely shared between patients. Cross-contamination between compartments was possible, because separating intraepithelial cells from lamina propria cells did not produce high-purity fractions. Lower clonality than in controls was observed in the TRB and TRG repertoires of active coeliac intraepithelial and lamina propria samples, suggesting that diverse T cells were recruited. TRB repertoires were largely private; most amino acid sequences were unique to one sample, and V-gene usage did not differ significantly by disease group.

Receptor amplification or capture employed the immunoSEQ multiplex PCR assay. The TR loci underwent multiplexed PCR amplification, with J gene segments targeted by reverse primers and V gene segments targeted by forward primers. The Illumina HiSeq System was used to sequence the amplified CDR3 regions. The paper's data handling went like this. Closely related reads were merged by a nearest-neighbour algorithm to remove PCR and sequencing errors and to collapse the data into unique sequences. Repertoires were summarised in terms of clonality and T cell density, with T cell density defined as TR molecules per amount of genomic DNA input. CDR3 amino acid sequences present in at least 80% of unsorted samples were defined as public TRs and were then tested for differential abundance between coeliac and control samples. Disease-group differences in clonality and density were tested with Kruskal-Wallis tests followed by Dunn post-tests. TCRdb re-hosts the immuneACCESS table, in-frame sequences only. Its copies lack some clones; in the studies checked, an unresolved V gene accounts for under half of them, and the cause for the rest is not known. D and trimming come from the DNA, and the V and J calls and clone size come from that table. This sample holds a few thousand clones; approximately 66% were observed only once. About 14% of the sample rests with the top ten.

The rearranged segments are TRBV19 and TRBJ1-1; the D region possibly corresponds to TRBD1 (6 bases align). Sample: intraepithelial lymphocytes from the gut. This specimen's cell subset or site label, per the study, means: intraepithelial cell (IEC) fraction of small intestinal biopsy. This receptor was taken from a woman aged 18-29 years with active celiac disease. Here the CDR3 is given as CASNRDGDTEAFF. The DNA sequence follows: TGTGCCAGTAACAGGGATGGGGACACTGAAGCTTTCTTT.